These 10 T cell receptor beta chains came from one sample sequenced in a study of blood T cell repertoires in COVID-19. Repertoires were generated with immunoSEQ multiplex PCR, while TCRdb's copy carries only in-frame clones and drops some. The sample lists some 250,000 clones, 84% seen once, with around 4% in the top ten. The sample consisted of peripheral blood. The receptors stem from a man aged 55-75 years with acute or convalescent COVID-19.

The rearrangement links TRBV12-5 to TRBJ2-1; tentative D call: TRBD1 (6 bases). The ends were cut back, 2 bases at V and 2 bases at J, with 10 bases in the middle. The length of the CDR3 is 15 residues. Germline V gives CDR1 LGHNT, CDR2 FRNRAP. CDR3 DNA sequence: TGTGCTAGTGGTTTGAGGGCAGGGGCCTACAATGAGCAGTTCTTC. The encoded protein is CASGLRAGAYNEQFF.

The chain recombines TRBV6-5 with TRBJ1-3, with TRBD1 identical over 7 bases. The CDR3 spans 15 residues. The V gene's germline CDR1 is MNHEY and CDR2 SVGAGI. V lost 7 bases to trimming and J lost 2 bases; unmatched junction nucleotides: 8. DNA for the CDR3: TGTGCCAGCATCCCCCCCGGACAGGCTGGAAACACCATATATTTT. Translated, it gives CASIPPGQAGNTIYF.

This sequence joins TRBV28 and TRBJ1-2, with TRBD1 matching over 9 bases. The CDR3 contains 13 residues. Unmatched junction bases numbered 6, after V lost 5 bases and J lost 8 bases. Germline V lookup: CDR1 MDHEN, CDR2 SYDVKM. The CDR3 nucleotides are TGTGCCAGCAGTACCGGGACAGGGAACGGCTACACCTTC. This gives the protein CASSTGTGNGYTF.

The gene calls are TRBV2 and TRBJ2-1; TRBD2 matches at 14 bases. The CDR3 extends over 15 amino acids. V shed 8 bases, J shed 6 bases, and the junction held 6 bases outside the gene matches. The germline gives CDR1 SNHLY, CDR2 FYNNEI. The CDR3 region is CASLLGTSGSNEQFF. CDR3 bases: TGTGCCAGCCTCCTCGGGACTAGCGGGAGCAATGAGCAGTTCTTC.

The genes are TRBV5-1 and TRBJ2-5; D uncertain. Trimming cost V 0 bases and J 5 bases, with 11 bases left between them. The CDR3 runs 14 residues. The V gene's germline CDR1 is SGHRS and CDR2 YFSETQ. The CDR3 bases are TGCGCCAGCAGCTTGGTAGTTGGTTCGGAGACCCAGTACTTC. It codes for CASSLVVGSETQYF.

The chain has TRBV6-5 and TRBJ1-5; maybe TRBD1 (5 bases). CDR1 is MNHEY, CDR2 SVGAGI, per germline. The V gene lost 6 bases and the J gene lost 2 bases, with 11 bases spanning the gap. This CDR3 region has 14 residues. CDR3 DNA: TGTGCCAGCAGGACCCAGGGTGGCAATCAGCCCCAGCATTTT. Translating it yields CASRTQGGNQPQHF.

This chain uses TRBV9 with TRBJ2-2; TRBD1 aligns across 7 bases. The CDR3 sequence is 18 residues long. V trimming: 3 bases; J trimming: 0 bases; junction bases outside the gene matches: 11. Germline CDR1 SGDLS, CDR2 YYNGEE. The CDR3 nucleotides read TGTGCCAGCAGCGGACAGGGCCGGAACGTTGCGAACACCGGGGAGCTGTTTTTT. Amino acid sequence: CASSGQGRNVANTGELFF. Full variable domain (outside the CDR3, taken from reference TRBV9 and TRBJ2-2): DSGVTQTPKHLITATGQRVTLRCSPRSGDLSVYWYQQSLDQGLQFLIQYYNGEERAKGNILERFSAQQFPDLHSELNLSSLELGDSALYFCASSGQGRNVANTGELFFGEGSRLTVL.

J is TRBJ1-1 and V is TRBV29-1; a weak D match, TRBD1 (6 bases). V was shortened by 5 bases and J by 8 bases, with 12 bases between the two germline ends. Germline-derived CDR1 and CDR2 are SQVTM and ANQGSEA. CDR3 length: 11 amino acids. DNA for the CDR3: TGCAGCGTTTCCCGCAGGGGAGAAGCTTTCTTT. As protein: CSVSRRGEAFF.

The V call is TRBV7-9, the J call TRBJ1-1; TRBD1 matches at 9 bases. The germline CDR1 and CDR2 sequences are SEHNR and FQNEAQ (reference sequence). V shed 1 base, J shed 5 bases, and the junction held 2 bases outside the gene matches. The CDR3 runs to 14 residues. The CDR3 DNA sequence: TGTGCCAGCAGCTTAGGGGGACAGGGAACTGAAGCTTTCTTT. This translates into CASSLGGQGTEAFF. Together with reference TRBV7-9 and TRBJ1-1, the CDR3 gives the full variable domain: DTGVSQNPRHKITKRGQNVTFRCDPISEHNRLYWYRQTLGQGPEFLTYFQNEAQLEKSRLLSDRFSAERPKGSFSTLEIQRTEQGDSAMYLCASSLGGQGTEAFFGQGTRLTVV.

The CDR3 reads CASSQEGPGGNEQFF. The CDR3, as DNA: TGTGCCAGCAGCCAAGAGGGCCCCGGGGGCAATGAGCAGTTCTTC. The rearrangement uses TRBV3-1 (or the pseudogene TRBV3-2) and TRBJ2-1; D possibly corresponds to TRBD2 (6 bases). The ends were cut back, 0 bases at V and 6 bases at J, with 12 bases in the middle. Germline lookup yields CDR1 LGHDT and CDR2 YNNKEL (reference sequence). CDR3 length: 15 residues.